These T cell receptor beta chains were read from a single sample in a study of beta chain features in type 1 diabetes. Profiled with immunoSEQ multiplex PCR; TCRdb holds only in-frame clones, not every one. The sample yields about 170,000 clones, 7.8% seen once. Source material: central memory CD4+ T cells from blood. These receptors were taken from a woman aged 40-49 years with type 1 diabetes. The CDR3 runs from the conserved cysteine through the conserved F or W. A D gene is named only where the DNA matches it firmly. The listing skips clone size in some rows; elsewhere it reads once, few, many or a size class.

J,V,size,D,CDR3,DNA
TRBJ1-5,TRBV28,few,TRBD1,CASSFRDRHNQPQHF,TGTGCCAGCAGTTTTAGGGACAGGCACAATCAGCCCCAGCATTTT
TRBJ1-3,TRBV4-2,few,-,CATNEGQNSGNTIYF,TGTGCCACCAACGAGGGCCAAAACTCTGGAAACACCATATATTTT
TRBJ2-7,TRBV5-4,-,TRBD1,CASSLAGQTYEQYF,TGTGCCAGCAGCTTGGCGGGACAGACCTACGAGCAGTACTTC
TRBJ1-1,TRBV18,few,TRBD1,CASSQRQGRTEAFF,TGTGCCAGCTCACAGAGACAGGGGAGAACTGAAGCTTTCTTT
TRBJ1-6,TRBV7-3,-,-,CASSLSGRPYNSPLHF,TGTGCCAGCAGCCTCTCCGGTCGTCCCTATAATTCACCCCTCCACTTT
TRBJ2-4,TRBV28,once,TRBD1,CASSWTGFKNIQYF,TGTGCCAGCAGCTGGACAGGTTTCAAAAACATTCAGTACTTC
TRBJ1-6,TRBV7-6,many,-,CASSPGGDSPLHF,TGTGCCAGCAGTCCGGGGGGGGACTCACCCCTCCACTTT
TRBJ2-2,TRBV18,-,-,CASSRDNTNTGELFF,TGTGCCAGCTCACGGGACAACACGAACACCGGGGAGCTGTTTTTT
TRBJ1-2,TRBV7-9,-,-,CASSRGTSYGYTF,TGTGCCAGCAGCCGCGGGACTTCCTATGGCTACACCTTC
TRBJ2-1,TRBV14,few,-,CASSQVTGNNEQFF,TGTGCCAGCAGCCAAGTTACAGGGAACAATGAGCAGTTCTTC
TRBJ1-4,TRBV9,-,TRBD1,CASSVGGTGWGDEKLFF,TGTGCCAGCAGCGTAGGCGGGACAGGGTGGGGAGATGAAAAACTGTTTTTT
TRBJ2-1,TRBV2,-,TRBD1,CASSTGGRYNEQFF,TGTGCCAGCAGCACAGGGGGCAGGTACAATGAGCAGTTCTTC
TRBJ1-2,TRBV30,-,TRBD1,CAWSAGTGGDYGYTF,TGTGCCTGGAGTGCTGGGACAGGGGGGGACTATGGCTACACCTTC
TRBJ2-1,TRBV28,few,TRBD2,CASRPTSGGIYEQFF,TGTGCCAGCAGGCCCACTAGCGGGGGGATTTATGAGCAGTTCTTC
TRBJ2-5,TRBV20-1,-,-,CSARRGETQYF,TGCAGTGCTAGAAGGGGGGAGACCCAGTACTTC
TRBJ2-3,TRBV7-2,few,TRBD1,CASSSRTGTTDTQYF,TGTGCCAGCAGCTCCCGGACAGGAACAACAGATACGCAGTATTTT
TRBJ1-1,TRBV7-3,-,-,CASSQSVNTEAFF,TGTGCCAGCAGCCAAAGCGTGAACACTGAAGCTTTCTTT
TRBJ1-4,TRBV7-2,-,-,CASSRQAYDEKLFF,TGTGCCAGCAGCCGCCAGGCGTACGACGAAAAACTGTTTTTT
TRBJ2-3,TRBV7-3,-,-,CASSLGLSADTQYF,TGTGCCAGCAGCTTGGGGCTATCGGCAGATACGCAGTATTTT
TRBJ2-1,TRBV6-6,few,TRBD1,CASSGQGAYNEQFF,TGTGCCAGTTCTGGACAGGGGGCCTACAATGAGCAGTTCTTC
TRBJ2-2,TRBV2,few,TRBD1,CASSPEGARDTGELFF,TGTGCCAGCAGCCCCGAGGGGGCGCGGGACACCGGGGAGCTGTTTTTT
TRBJ1-5,TRBV4-1,few,-,CASSQEGGQAGNQPQHF,TGCGCCAGCAGCCAAGAGGGCGGGCAGGCCGGCAATCAGCCCCAGCATTTT
TRBJ2-1,TRBV27,few,TRBD2,CASSPRLAGYNEQFF,TGTGCCAGCAGTCCCCGACTAGCGGGGTACAATGAGCAGTTCTTC
TRBJ1-4,TRBV2,few,-,CASSDDGGAGDEKLFF,TGTGCCAGCAGCGACGACGGAGGGGCGGGGGATGAAAAACTGTTTTTT
TRBJ2-5,TRBV25-1,many,-,CASSAQGQETQYF,TGTGCCAGCAGTGCCCAGGGCCAAGAGACCCAGTACTTC
TRBJ1-1,TRBV7-9,-,TRBD1,CASSLPQGASEAFF,TGTGCCAGCAGCCTCCCACAGGGGGCCTCTGAAGCTTTCTTT
TRBJ2-1,TRBV18,-,TRBD1,CASSPGTGRFNEQFF,TGTGCCAGCTCACCCGGGACAGGGCGGTTCAATGAGCAGTTCTTC
TRBJ1-1,TRBV27,few,-,CASRYREGTEAFF,TGTGCCAGCAGATACAGGGAGGGCACTGAAGCTTTCTTT
TRBJ2-7,TRBV29-1,few,TRBD2,CSVRVAGYYEQYF,TGCAGCGTTCGCGTAGCGGGCTACTACGAGCAGTACTTC
TRBJ1-2,TRBV19,once,-,CASTPETGNYGYTF,TGTGCCAGTACGCCCGAAACAGGGAACTATGGCTACACCTTC
TRBJ2-7,TRBV29-1,-,TRBD1,CSVGVEGQANREQYF,TGCAGCGTTGGGGTCGAGGGACAGGCTAATCGCGAGCAGTACTTC
TRBJ1-2,TRBV5-8,-,-,CATGGLDYGYTF,TGTGCCACCGGCGGCCTCGACTATGGCTACACCTTC
TRBJ1-1,TRBV7-6,-,-,CASSPLGEYTEAFF,TGTGCCAGCAGCCCCCTAGGGGAATACACTGAAGCTTTCTTT
TRBJ1-4,TRBV2,-,TRBD1,CASSPGQADNEKLFF,TGTGCCAGCAGCCCAGGACAGGCCGATAATGAAAAACTGTTTTTT
TRBJ1-1,TRBV7-9,few,-,CASSFQQGLEAFF,TGTGCCAGCAGCTTTCAGCAGGGCCTAGAAGCTTTCTTT
TRBJ2-7,TRBV6-5,few,-,CASSPDGLRFGEQYF,TGTGCCAGCAGTCCGGACGGACTCAGGTTCGGCGAGCAGTACTTC
TRBJ2-1,TRBV15,few,TRBD2,CATSSQLAGNEQFF,TGTGCCACCAGCAGTCAACTAGCGGGAAATGAGCAGTTCTTC
TRBJ2-3,TRBV4-1,few,TRBD2,CASSLIGGSGSVTDTQYF,TGCGCCAGCAGCCTAATCGGGGGGAGCGGGAGTGTCACAGATACGCAGTATTTT
TRBJ2-7,TRBV27,many,-,CASARDVAYEQYF,TGTGCCAGCGCGCGGGACGTCGCCTACGAGCAGTACTTC
TRBJ2-7,TRBV7-2,many,TRBD2,CASSTSSSGRSYEQYF,TGTGCCAGCAGCACCTCGTCTAGCGGGAGATCCTACGAGCAGTACTTC
TRBJ2-3,TRBV6-1,-,-,CASSEGGLGTDTQYF,TGTGCCAGCAGTGAAGGGGGCCTTGGGACAGATACGCAGTATTTT
TRBJ1-1,TRBV7-9,few,TRBD1,CASSPGTGGNTEAFF,TGTGCCAGCAGCCCGGGGACAGGGGGGAACACTGAAGCTTTCTTT
TRBJ1-3,TRBV28,few,-,CASRRTPSSGNTIYF,TGTGCCAGCAGGAGGACACCCAGCTCTGGAAACACCATATATTTT
TRBJ1-5,TRBV7-8,few,-,CASSQGNQPQHF,TGTGCCAGCAGTCAGGGCAATCAGCCCCAGCATTTT
TRBJ2-3,TRBV7-2,-,-,CASSPFYTDTQYF,TGTGCCAGCAGCCCCTTCTACACAGATACGCAGTATTTT